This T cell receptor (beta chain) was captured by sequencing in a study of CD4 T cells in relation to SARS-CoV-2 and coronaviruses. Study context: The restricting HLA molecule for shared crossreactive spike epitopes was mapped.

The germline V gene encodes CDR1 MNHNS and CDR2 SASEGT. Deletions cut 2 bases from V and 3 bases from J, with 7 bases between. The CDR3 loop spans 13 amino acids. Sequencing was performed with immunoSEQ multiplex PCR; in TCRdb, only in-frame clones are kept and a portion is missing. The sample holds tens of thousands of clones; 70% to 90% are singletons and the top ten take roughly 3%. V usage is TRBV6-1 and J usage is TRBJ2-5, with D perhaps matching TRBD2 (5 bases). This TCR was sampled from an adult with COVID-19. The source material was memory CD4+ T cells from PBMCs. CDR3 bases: TGTGCCAGCAGTGAATGGAGGAAAGAGACCCAGTACTTC. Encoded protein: CASSEWRKETQYF.